This T cell receptor beta chain was captured by sequencing in a study of blood T cell repertoires in COVID-19. About the study: Collection of acute and convalescent COVID-19 samples took place in the United States, Italy and Spain. In each case, the material was cDNA or gDNA derived from T cells, B-cell-depleted T cells, or PBMCs.

Authors' data handling: Amplified reference gene primers provided the basis for estimating nucleated cell counts. TCRdb's copy holds only in-frame clones and misses some; the assay was immunoSEQ multiplex PCR. V and J calls and clone size are as listed in that table; D and trimming were resolved from the DNA. The data hold around 200,000 clones, with approximately 81% observed a single time. V was cut by 2 bases and J by 0 bases, with 8 bases left in between. The CDR3 covers 14 residues. CDR1 and CDR2 from the germline V gene are SGHVS and FQNEAQ. The sample consisted of peripheral blood. The gene calls are TRBV7-8 and TRBJ2-7; a possible D gene is TRBD1 (6 bases). The clonotype comes from a woman of 80 years or more with acute or convalescent COVID-19. This CDR3 reads CASSLSGVSYEQYF. The CDR3 nucleotides read TGTGCCAGCAGCTTATCAGGGGTCTCCTACGAGCAGTACTTC.